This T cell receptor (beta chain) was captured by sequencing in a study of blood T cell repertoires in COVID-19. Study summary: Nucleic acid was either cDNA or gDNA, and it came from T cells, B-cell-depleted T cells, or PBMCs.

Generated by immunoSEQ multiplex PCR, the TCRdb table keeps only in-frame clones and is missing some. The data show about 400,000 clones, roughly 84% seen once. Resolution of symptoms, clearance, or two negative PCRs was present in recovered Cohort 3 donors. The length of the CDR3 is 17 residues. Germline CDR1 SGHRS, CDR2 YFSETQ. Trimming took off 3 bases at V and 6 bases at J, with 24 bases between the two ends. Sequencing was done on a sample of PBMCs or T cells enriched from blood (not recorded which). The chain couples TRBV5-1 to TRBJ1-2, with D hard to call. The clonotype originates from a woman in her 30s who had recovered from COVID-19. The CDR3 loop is CASSSTTWDLKRHGYTF. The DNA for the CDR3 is TGCGCCAGCAGCTCGACTACCTGGGATTTAAAAAGGCATGGCTACACCTTC.